The table lists the clone carrying this T cell receptor beta chain with many counts. The antigen is not known. The data belong to a study of T cells in Graves' hyperthyroidism and ophthalmopathy. Study information: Peripheral blood was taken when the disease was first diagnosed, before any treatment began. Study results and caveats: Blood held most thyroid clonotypes expanded above 0.001 frequency.

The CDR3 length is 13 residues. V trimming: 2 bases; J trimming: 13 bases; junction bases outside the gene matches: 4. Germline V CDR1 and CDR2: SNHLY, FYNNEI. What was amplified from RNA transcripts were TCR beta CDR3 regions. Researchers ran a first-round RT-PCR on the TCR CDR3 using the HTBI primer set. TCRdb passed the multiplex PCR reads through MiXCR, listing each CDR3 protein once. The table records fewer than 900,000 distinct CDR3 sequences, around a sixth of them present only once. The receptor's source is a woman aged 50 to 60 with Graves' hyperthyroidism that later progressed to Graves' ophthalmopathy. The sample comprised blood. This chain connects TRBV2 to TRBJ2-1, with TRBD2 identical over 11 bases. The CDR3 region is CASSETSGGSQFF. Written as DNA, the CDR3 is TGTGCCAGCAGTGAAACTAGCGGGGGTTCTCAGTTCTTC.